This TCR beta chain stems from a study of shared clonotypes between healthy human individuals. Study-level points and caveats: Read depth was anticipated to influence clonotype sharing among donors. A small donor pool kept down the genetic and exposure-history diversity that was represented.

Cells designated naive CD8 were CD45RO-negative and were positively selected for CCR7, with terminally differentiated effector memory CD45RA+ cells excluded. To note about this clone: What it binds is unknown.

TCRdb's copy holds only in-frame clones and misses some; the assay was immunoSEQ multiplex PCR. The sample has 2 million to 2.5 million clones, around 93% seen once. Trimming shortened V by 4 bases and J by 0 bases, and 13 bases separated the two germline ends. The CDR3 runs 16 residues. In germline, CDR1 is MDHEN, CDR2 SYDVKM. The receptor was isolated from a man between 18 and 35 years old in good health. Some clones in this sample may be carry-over from other donors' samples. J is TRBJ1-3 and V is TRBV28; D call uncertain. Sequenced material: naive CD8+ T cells from PBMCs. This CDR3 reads CASSSLGVFSGNTIYF. In nucleotides, the CDR3 is TGTGCCAGCAGTTCCCTTGGGGTGTTCTCTGGAAACACCATATATTTT.